These 8 T cell receptor beta chains came from one sample sequenced in a study of blood T cell repertoires in COVID-19. Profiled with immunoSEQ multiplex PCR; TCRdb holds only in-frame clones, not every one. This repertoire shows a few hundred thousand clones, 80% to 85% found once; its top ten account for more than 4%. The material sequenced was PBMCs or T cells enriched from blood (not recorded which). These receptors came from a man aged 40-50 years who had been exposed to COVID-19.

The DNA of the CDR3 is TGTGCCAGCAGGGAAACCGGATCCTCTAGCTATGGCTACACCTTC. Translating gives CASRETGSSSYGYTF. The chain recombines TRBV5-6 with TRBJ1-2; no clear D gene. The V and J ends lost 5 bases and 4 bases respectively, with 18 bases between them. This CDR3 has 15 residues. Per the germline V gene, CDR1 is SGHDT and CDR2 is YYEEEE.

The J gene is TRBJ2-1, the V gene TRBV4-2; D is possibly TRBD2 (6 bases). Germline CDR1 is LGHNA and CDR2 is YNFKEQ. The V end lost 0 bases, the J end lost 13 bases, and 16 bases lay between the germline ends. This CDR3 has 14 residues. The CDR3 DNA reads TGTGCCAGCAGCCAAGATGTTGGTTCGGGGGTTCAGTTCTTC. It specifies CASSQDVGSGVQFF.

Only one count was recorded for this clone. V gene TRBV21-1 combines with J gene TRBJ2-7; the tabulated D call, TRBD1, remains unverified against the DNA. TRBV21-1 is flagged as a pseudogene. The CDR3 loop spans 11 amino acids. The CDR3 sequence: CASFRDREQYF. The CDR3 bases are TGTGCCAGCTTCCGGGACAGGGAGCAGTACTTC.

This clone was detected ten times or more. At the DNA level, this CDR3 is encoded by other sequences in the same sample as well. The chain links TRBV5-5 to TRBJ2-2; 7 bases fit TRBD1. CDR3 length equals 16 residues. J lost 0 bases, V lost 0 bases, and 2 bases had no gene match. Germline CDR1 reads SGHKS; CDR2 reads YYEKEE (reference sequence). The CDR3 here is CASSLGQGANTGELFF. The CDR3 DNA follows: TGTGCCAGCAGCTTGGGTCAGGGGGCGAACACCGGGGAGCTGTTTTTT.

V gene TRBV6-5 combines with J gene TRBJ2-6; D unclear. In germline, CDR1 is MNHEY, CDR2 SVGAGI. The CDR3 has 13 residues. Trimming stripped 7 bases from V and 0 bases from J, with 4 bases between. The CDR3 is CASTVSGANVLTF. CDR3 sequence (DNA): TGTGCCAGCACCGTCTCTGGGGCCAACGTCCTGACTTTC.

The chain uses TRBV3-1 (or the pseudogene TRBV3-2) and TRBJ2-2; unclear D gene. The CDR3 totals 15 residues. Per germline, CDR1 LGHDT and CDR2 YNNKEL (reference sequence). Trimming left V 0 bases short and J 6 bases short, with 11 bases between. DNA for the CDR3: TGTGCCAGCAGCCAAGATCTTACAACCGCCGGGGAGCTGTTTTTT. As protein: CASSQDLTTAGELFF.

The chain has TRBV7-2 and TRBJ1-2, with TRBD1 identical over 7 bases. Per germline, CDR1 SGHTA and CDR2 FQGNSA. J was trimmed by 4 bases and V by 5 bases; bases with no gene match: 7. CDR3 length equals 14 residues. CDR3 in amino acids: CASSPTGQIYGYTF. The CDR3 region has the DNA TGTGCCAGCAGCCCTACGGGACAGATCTATGGCTACACCTTC.

The J gene is TRBJ2-2, the V gene TRBV19; tentatively, D is TRBD1 (5 bases). V shed 9 bases and J shed 8 bases, with 22 bases lying between them. The CDR3 totals 15 residues. Germline-derived CDR1 and CDR2 are LNHDA and SQIVND (reference sequence). The CDR3 is CASTKWGERSGELFF. The CDR3 DNA follows: TGTGCCAGCACCAAATGGGGCGAACGTTCAGGGGAGCTGTTTTTT.